This TCR beta chain was profiled in a study of Ad26.COV2.S vaccination and SARS-CoV-2 variants. About the research overall: The Ad26.COV2.S arm of the COV1001 trial was where the donor was placed. Study conclusions and caveats: Assessments of TCR breadth and depth may have underestimated the total T cell responses.

TCRdb's table, derived via immunoSEQ multiplex PCR, lists solely in-frame clones and lacks some. Seen here are a few hundred thousand clones, 92% observed once, and the top ten hold approximately 1.6%. Remarks on this clone: What it binds is unknown.

As to treatment: around 19 received Ad26.COV2.S at low or high dose, single or two shots; about 5 received placebo; per-sample allocation not given. Sampling occurred on day 63 after the first vaccine or placebo injection. Vaccine was an Ad26 vector expressing Wuhan-strain SARS-CoV-2 spike. Germline V lookup: CDR1 LGHNA, CDR2 YSLEER. V dropped 4 bases and J dropped 0; count of bases not matched to a gene: 5. This CDR3 spans 15 amino acids. The J gene is TRBJ1-1, the V gene TRBV4-3; 7 nucleotides agree with TRBD1. The source is a person between 18 and 60 years old who received the Ad26.COV2.S COVID-19 vaccine or a placebo. The sequencing here drew on peripheral blood, taken in a trial of Ad26.COV2.S vaccine versus placebo. CDR3 in DNA: TGCGCCAGCAGCCGCGACAGGGTCCTGAACACTGAAGCTTTCTTT. Amino acids: CASSRDRVLNTEAFF.